This entry lists 26 T cell receptor beta chains sequenced from one sample in a study of lymphopenia after photon versus proton radiotherapy. Here immunoSEQ multiplex PCR was the method, and the copy in TCRdb shows in-frame clones only, minus some. The sample contains some 25,000 clones, roughly 90% of which appear only once. The material was peripheral blood, obtained from a patient treated with photon-based radiotherapy. Every receptor here comes from a man aged 45-60 years with gastric cancer.

The chain is built from TRBV6-5 and TRBJ2-5; the D is unclear. With 2 bases removed from V and 6 bases from J, the gap between germline ends came to 7 bases. The CDR3 is 12 amino acids. Germline CDR1 MNHEY, CDR2 SVGAGI. CDR3 region: CASSYDGKTQYF. CDR3 coding DNA: TGTGCCAGCAGTTACGATGGGAAGACCCAGTACTTC.

The sample holds a few counts of this clone. J is TRBJ1-1 and V is TRBV11-2, with D possibly being TRBD1 (5 bases). The germline V and J ends were trimmed by 0 bases and 5 bases, with 10 bases remaining between them. The CDR3 spans 14 residues. Germline V lookup: CDR1 SGHAT, CDR2 FQNNGV. The CDR3 region has the DNA TGTGCCAGCAGCTTAGAGAGGGGCCGGACTGAAGCTTTCTTT. Protein product: CASSLERGRTEAFF.

This chain joins TRBV10-2 and TRBJ1-6; D call uncertain. CDR1 and CDR2 (germline): WSHSY, SAAADI. V shed 0 bases and J shed 6 bases, with 9 bases lying between them. The CDR3 consists of 15 residues. The CDR3 protein is CASSESRRTNSPLHF. CDR3 bases: TGCGCCAGCAGTGAGTCGAGGCGGACTAATTCACCCCTCCACTTT.

V usage is TRBV5-6 and J usage is TRBJ1-6; no clear D gene. Germline assignment: CDR1 SGHDT and CDR2 YYEEEE. V was trimmed by 4 bases and J by 7 bases, leaving 18 bases between them. The CDR3 is 16 amino acids. The CDR3 DNA reads TGTGCCAGCAGCCTGGACGTTGGGTTGAGGAATTCACCCCTCCACTTT. Its translation: CASSLDVGLRNSPLHF.

The chain carries TRBV19 and TRBJ2-3; 8 bases are shared with TRBD1. Germline V gene lookup returns CDR1 LNHDA and CDR2 SQIVND (reference sequence). V dropped 1 base and J dropped 6; count of bases not matched to a gene: 12. This CDR3 is 17 amino acids long. As DNA, the CDR3 is TGTGCCAGTAGTATAGCCCAGGGGGCTTTGAGTAGTGATACGCAGTATTTT. Residues: CASSIAQGALSSDTQYF.

This clone was found once. The rearrangement links TRBV5-4 to TRBJ2-5; the D gene is possibly TRBD2 (6 bases). The CDR3 spans 16 residues. Germline CDR1 SGHNT, CDR2 YYREEE (reference sequence). V gave up 4 bases and J gave up 5 bases, with 21 bases separating them. CDR3 coding DNA: TGTGCCAGCAGCCCCCAGGACTACCCTGGGGTGGAGACCCAGTACTTC. Protein sequence: CASSPQDYPGVETQYF.

This chain connects TRBV6-4 to TRBJ2-3; D may be TRBD2 (6 bases). The V end was cut by 4 bases, the J end by 0 bases, with 8 bases between. This CDR3 is built from 14 residues. From germline, CDR1 is MRHNA and CDR2 SNTAGT. In DNA form, the CDR3 reads TGTGCCAGCAGTGTCGGGAGTAGCACAGATACGCAGTATTTT. Translated, it gives CASSVGSSTDTQYF.

V and J are TRBV19 and TRBJ1-2; D is unresolved. CDR1 and CDR2 from the germline V gene are LNHDA and SQIVND (reference sequence). The CDR3 sequence is 12 residues long. Trimming cost V 5 bases and J 8 bases, with 12 bases left between them. CDR3 in amino acids: CASSFRSSGYTF. CDR3 nucleotide sequence: TGTGCCAGTAGTTTCCGGAGCAGCGGCTACACCTTC.

Written as DNA, the CDR3 is TGCGCCAGCAGTGAGTCGGGGGGAAATCAGCCCCAGCATTTT. Its translation: CASSESGGNQPQHF. V usage is TRBV10-2 and J usage is TRBJ1-5; D perhaps matches TRBD1 (5 bases). The V end was cut by 0 bases, the J end by 4 bases, with 7 bases between. The CDR3 spans 14 residues. In germline, CDR1 is WSHSY, CDR2 SAAADI.

The rearrangement links TRBV30 to TRBJ2-7; perhaps D is TRBD1 or TRBD2 (6 bases each). V was shortened by 0 bases and J by 7 bases, with 7 bases between the two germline ends. The CDR3 covers 11 residues. The germline gives CDR1 GTSNPN, CDR2 SVGIG (reference sequence). DNA of the CDR3: TGTGCCTGGAGTGTAGGGGGGGAGCAGTACGTC. It specifies CAWSVGGEQYV.

The chain uses TRBV7-6 and TRBJ2-1, with 9 bases identical to TRBD2. Germline V gives CDR1 SGHVS, CDR2 FNYEAQ. The junction had 6 bases not matched to a gene; V was cut back by 4 bases and J by 5 bases. The CDR3 loop spans 15 amino acids. The CDR3 here is CASSYWTSADNEQFF. The CDR3 DNA sequence: TGTGCCAGCAGCTACTGGACTAGCGCAGACAATGAGCAGTTCTTC.

The V call is TRBV5-6, the J call TRBJ2-3, with 8 bases fitting TRBD2. There are 18 residues in the CDR3. CDR1 and CDR2 from the germline V gene are SGHDT and YYEEEE. The junction had 12 bases not matched to a gene; V was cut back by 2 bases and J by 1 base. The CDR3: CASSFSSERGTRTDTQYF. The CDR3 bases are TGTGCCAGCAGCTTCAGTAGTGAGCGGGGGACCCGCACAGATACGCAGTATTTT.

This chain uses TRBV6-1 with TRBJ2-3, with a possible D match to TRBD1 (5 bases). The CDR3 covers 16 residues. CDR1 is MNHNS and CDR2 is SASEGT in the germline V gene. V lost 4 bases to trimming and J lost 4 bases, with 18 bases between them. CDR3 region: CASSARQSMGPDTQYF. DNA of the CDR3: TGTGCCAGCAGTGCCCGACAGTCAATGGGCCCAGATACGCAGTATTTT.

This rearrangement joins TRBV27 to TRBJ1-6, with D perhaps matching TRBD1 (5 bases). Trimming stripped 10 bases from V and 9 bases from J, with 16 bases between. This CDR3 has 13 residues. The germline CDR1 and CDR2 sequences are MNHEY and SMNVEV (reference sequence). This CDR3 is CAKPGPAGSPLHF. The CDR3 DNA reads TGTGCCAAGCCGGGGCCAGCGGGTTCACCCCTCCACTTT.

This chain joins TRBV18 and TRBJ2-1; tentatively, D is TRBD2 (6 bases). This CDR3 spans 15 amino acids. CDR1 is KGHSH and CDR2 is LQKENI in the germline V gene. Deletions cut 6 bases from V and 2 bases from J, with 14 bases between. CDR3 nucleotide sequence: TGTGCCAGCTCTCGTATAGCGGCAACCTACAATGAGCAGTTCTTC. Amino acid sequence: CASSRIAATYNEQFF.

The chain links TRBV6-5 to TRBJ1-5; D unclear. V lost 8 bases to trimming and J lost 3 bases, with 5 bases between them. CDR3 length: 11 amino acids. Germline V gene data show CDR1 as MNHEY and CDR2 as SVGAGI. DNA of the CDR3: TGTGCCAGCGGGCTCAATCAGCCCCAGCATTTT. This codes for CASGLNQPQHF.

The gene calls are TRBV28 and TRBJ1-1; no firm D call. The CDR3 runs to 11 residues. Germline CDR1 reads MDHEN; CDR2 reads SYDVKM. V lost 7 bases and J 0 bases, leaving 3 bases between the germline ends. The CDR3 DNA is TGTGCCAGCACGGTGAACACTGAAGCTTTCTTT. It is translated as CASTVNTEAFF.

The chain carries TRBV9 and TRBJ1-6; D remains unclear. CDR3 length equals 15 residues. From germline, CDR1 is SGDLS and CDR2 YYNGEE. Trimming shortened V by 0 bases and J by 1 base, and 5 bases separated the two germline ends. The chain's CDR3 is CASSVGGSYNSPLHF. CDR3 sequence (DNA): TGTGCCAGCAGCGTAGGGGGTTCCTATAATTCACCCCTCCACTTT.

This chain uses TRBV7-6 with TRBJ1-2; possible D gene TRBD1, 6 bases. The V gene's germline CDR1 is SGHVS and CDR2 FNYEAQ. Trimming removed 1 base at V and 6 bases at J, with 18 bases between. There are 16 residues in the CDR3. CDR3 nucleotides: TGTGCCAGCAGCTTAGTCGGACAGTCTTTGGTGGATGGCTACACCTTC. This codes for CASSLVGQSLVDGYTF.

V is TRBV21-1 and J is TRBJ2-7. TRBV21-1 is designated a pseudogene. This CDR3 spans 12 amino acids. CDR3 in DNA: TGTGCCAGCAAAGGGCAACCCTACGAGCAGTACGTC. Translating gives CASKGQPYEQYV.

The chain recombines TRBV6-5 with TRBJ2-3; 12 nucleotides align to TRBD1. Trimming at V came to 4 bases and at J to 6 bases, leaving 2 bases not matched to a gene. The CDR3 extends over 14 amino acids. Germline V gives CDR1 MNHEY, CDR2 SVGAGI. This CDR3 reads CASSWGTGGDTQYF. The CDR3 DNA follows: TGTGCCAGCAGTTGGGGGACAGGGGGCGATACGCAGTATTTT.

This rearrangement joins TRBV5-1 to TRBJ2-5, with D possibly TRBD1 on 5 matching bases. The V end was cut by 3 bases, the J end by 2 bases, with 14 bases between. The CDR3 contains 15 residues. Germline CDR1 is SGHRS and CDR2 is YFSETQ. This CDR3 reads CASSSGLGLQETQYF. The DNA of the CDR3 is TGCGCCAGCAGCTCAGGGTTGGGGCTTCAAGAGACCCAGTACTTC.

This clone was recorded once. The chain combines TRBV28 with TRBJ2-7; D remains unclear. The CDR3 extends over 11 amino acids. In germline, CDR1 is MDHEN, CDR2 SYDVKM. The V end was cut by 4 bases, the J end by 3 bases, with 4 bases between. The CDR3 DNA reads as TGTGCCAGCAGTTCAAACTACGAGCAGTACTTC. Translating it yields CASSSNYEQYF.

This chain links TRBV25-1 with TRBJ1-4, with 7 bases aligning to TRBD1. The V gene's germline CDR1 is MGHDK and CDR2 SYGVNS. Trimming cost V 4 bases and J 7 bases; bases outside gene matches: 12. CDR3 length: 16 amino acids. The CDR3 here is CASSVGTATWGEKLFF. CDR3 DNA sequence: TGTGCCAGCAGTGTAGGGACAGCTACTTGGGGTGAAAAACTGTTTTTT. Full variable domain (remainder filled in from reference TRBV25-1 and TRBJ1-4): EADIYQTPRYLVIGTGKKITLECSQTMGHDKMYWYQQDPGMELHLIHYSYGVNSTEKGDLSSESTVSRIRTEHFPLTLESARPSHTSQYLCASSVGTATWGEKLFFGSGTQLSVL.

V is TRBV6-1 and J is TRBJ1-2; 8 bases agree with TRBD1. Germline CDR1 is MNHNS and CDR2 is SASEGT. CDR3 size: 11 residues. Trimming removed 6 bases from V and 6 bases from J; junction bases left unmatched: 0. The chain's CDR3 is CASRTGDGYTF. The CDR3 coding sequence is TGTGCCAGCAGGACAGGGGATGGCTACACCTTC.

The V call is TRBV15, the J call TRBJ1-2, with no clear D. With 3 bases removed from V and 5 bases from J, the gap between germline ends came to 10 bases. The CDR3 runs to 13 residues. Germline values: CDR1 LNHNV, CDR2 YYDKDF (reference sequence). The CDR3 reads CATSSSSRYGYTF. Written as DNA, the CDR3 is TGTGCCACCAGCAGCTCCAGTCGGTATGGCTACACCTTC.